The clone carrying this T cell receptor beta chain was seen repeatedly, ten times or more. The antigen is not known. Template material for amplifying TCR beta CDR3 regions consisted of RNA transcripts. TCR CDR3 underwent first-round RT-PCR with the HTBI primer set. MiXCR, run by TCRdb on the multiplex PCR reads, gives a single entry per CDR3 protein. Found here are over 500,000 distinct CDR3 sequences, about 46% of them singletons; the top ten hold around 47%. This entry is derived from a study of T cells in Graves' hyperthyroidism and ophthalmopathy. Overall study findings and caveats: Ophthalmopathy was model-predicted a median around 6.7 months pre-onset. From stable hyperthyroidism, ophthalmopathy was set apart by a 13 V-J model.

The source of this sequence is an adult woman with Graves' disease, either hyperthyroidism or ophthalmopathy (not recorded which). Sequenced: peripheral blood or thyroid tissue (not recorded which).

CDR3 nucleotide sequence: TGTGCCAGCAGCTTACCCCGCCTGGACACTAGCCGCGCTAACTATGGCTACACCTTC. Protein product: CASSLPRLDTSRANYGYTF. The chain joins TRBV7-9 to TRBJ1-2, with a tentative D call TRBD1 (5 bases). This CDR3 is 19 amino acids long. Germline CDR1 and CDR2: SEHNR and FQNEAQ (reference sequence). V shed 2 bases and J shed 0 bases, with 22 bases lying between them.